This TCR beta chain was observed in a study of blood T cell repertoires in COVID-19. V was cut by 9 bases and J by 1 base, with 14 bases left in between. Germline V gene data show CDR1 as MNHEY and CDR2 as SVGAGI. The length of the CDR3 is 14 residues. Authors' methods: How many nucleated cells were present was estimated from reference gene primer amplification. TCRdb's table, derived via immunoSEQ multiplex PCR, lists solely in-frame clones and lacks some. That table supplies the V and J calls and clone size; D and trimming were determined from the DNA. The sample lists about half a million clones; about nine tenths were seen once.

Sequenced input: PBMCs or T cells enriched from blood (not recorded which). The chain is built from TRBV6-5 and TRBJ2-3; D might be TRBD1 (6 bases). The receptor was isolated from an older woman who had recovered from COVID-19. Written as DNA, the CDR3 is TGTGCCAGTTGCCGATCAGGGGGCACAGATACGCAGTATTTT. Translated: CASCRSGGTDTQYF.